The 21 T cell receptor beta chains in this list originate from one sample, sequenced in a study of T cells in Graves' hyperthyroidism and ophthalmopathy. The CDR3 regions of TCR beta were amplified from RNA transcripts. HTBI primers were employed in a first-round RT-PCR of the TCR CDR3. In TCRdb, the multiplex PCR reads were re-called with MiXCR into one record per CDR3 protein. The sample lists around 520,000 distinct CDR3 sequences; approximately 25% were seen once. What was sequenced was blood. The receptors were gathered from a woman aged 25-40 years with Graves' ophthalmopathy.

The rearrangement uses TRBV6-2 or TRBV6-3 and TRBJ2-7, with unresolved D. CDR3 size: 14 residues. Per germline, CDR1 MNHEY and CDR2 SVGEGT. Trimming shortened V by 5 bases and J by 2 bases, and 13 bases separated the two germline ends. Written as DNA, the CDR3 is TGTGCCAGCAGTGATCCTAGTACCACCTACGAGCAGTACTTC. Its translation is CASSDPSTTYEQYF.

This clonotype was observed a handful of times. The gene calls are TRBV20-1 and TRBJ2-5, with D possibly being TRBD2 (6 bases). The V and J ends lost 0 bases and 5 bases respectively, with 13 bases between them. The germline V gene has CDR1 DFQATT and CDR2 SNEGSKA (reference sequence). The CDR3 consists of 14 residues. CDR3 coding DNA: TGCAGTGCTAGAGATTCGGAGGGCCAGGAGACCCAGTACTTC. Translated, it gives CSARDSEGQETQYF.

DNA of the CDR3: TGTGCCTCCTACAAATGGACAGTTTATGGCTACACCTTC. This sequence encodes CASYKWTVYGYTF. The chain is built from TRBV30 and TRBJ1-2; maybe TRBD1 (6 bases). Germline lookup yields CDR1 GTSNPN and CDR2 SVGIG (reference sequence). CDR3 size: 13 residues. Trimming stripped 7 bases from V and 5 bases from J, with 17 bases between. The full variable domain, in which reference TRBV30 and TRBJ1-2 provide the parts outside the CDR3, is SQTIHQWPATLVQPVGSPLSLECTVEGTSNPNLYWYRQAAGRGLQLLFYSVGIGQISSEVPQNLSASRPQDRQFILSSKKLLLSDSGFYLCASYKWTVYGYTFGSGTRLTVV.

In its sample, this clonotype was seen a few times. The chain employs TRBV30 and TRBJ1-2; no definite D call. CDR3 length: 10 amino acids. Germline V gives CDR1 GTSNPN, CDR2 SVGIG (reference sequence). Trimming cost V 8 bases and J 7 bases, with 11 bases left between them. For the CDR3, the DNA is TGTGCCCTGAGGCTGGGTGGCTACACCTTC. This codes for CALRLGGYTF.

The chain carries TRBV29-1 and TRBJ1-1; weak D call: TRBD1 (6 bases). There are 12 residues in the CDR3. V gave up 4 bases and J gave up 11 bases, with 17 bases separating them. The V gene's germline CDR1 is SQVTM and CDR2 ANQGSEA. The CDR3 sequence is CSVGGGQGKAFF. CDR3 bases: TGCAGCGTTGGGGGGGGGCAAGGAAAGGCTTTCTTT.

This clonotype was observed a few times. This sequence joins TRBV12-3 or TRBV12-4 and TRBJ2-5; weak D call: TRBD2 (5 bases). The CDR3 sequence is 12 residues long. Between the trimmed V and J ends, which lost 3 bases and 5 bases, there was a span of 7 bases. CDR3 in amino acids: CASSFGEETQYF. The CDR3 region has the DNA TGTGCCAGCAGTTTTGGGGAGGAGACCCAGTACTTC.

The chain couples TRBV19 to TRBJ1-5; the D is unclear. The V and J ends lost 5 bases and 10 bases respectively, with 15 bases between them. The CDR3 is made up of 13 amino acids. The germline gives CDR1 LNHDA, CDR2 SQIVND (reference sequence). CDR3 coding DNA: TGTGCCAGTAGTCTCATCGGGGTTTTACCCCAGCATTTT. Amino acids: CASSLIGVLPQHF. Full variable domain (missing parts from reference TRBV19 and TRBJ1-5): DGGITQSPKYLFRKEGQNVTLSCEQNLNHDAMYWYRQDPGQGLRLIYYSQIVNDFQKGDIAEGYSVSREKKESFPLTVTSAQKNPTAFYLCASSLIGVLPQHFGDGTRLSIL.

The J gene is TRBJ1-1, the V gene TRBV19; D remains unclear. V lost 10 bases, J lost 0 bases, and 12 bases lay in between. The CDR3 is made up of 13 amino acids. CDR1 and CDR2 (germline): LNHDA, SQIVND (reference sequence). CDR3 DNA sequence: TGTGCCACCGAGAACAGCCTGAACACTGAAGCTTTCTTT. Protein product: CATENSLNTEAFF.

This clonotype was counted only a few times. J is TRBJ2-7 and V is TRBV20-1; the match to TRBD2 covers 11 bases. CDR1 is DFQATT, CDR2 SNEGSKA, per germline (reference sequence). CDR3 length equals 14 residues. V was pared by 0 bases and J by 4 bases, with 2 bases of the junction left unmatched. CDR3 coding DNA: TGCAGTGCTAGAGAGCCTAGCGGGAGGTACGAGCAGTACTTC. This sequence encodes CSAREPSGRYEQYF.

This clonotype appeared many times. V usage is TRBV13 and J usage is TRBJ2-7, with unresolved D. The germline gives CDR1 PRHDT, CDR2 FYEKMQ (reference sequence). With 5 bases removed from V and 3 bases from J, the gap between germline ends came to 8 bases. The CDR3 runs 12 residues. CDR3 bases: TGTGCCAGCAGCCTGTCGGACTACGAGCAGTACTTC. Encoded protein: CASSLSDYEQYF.

This clonotype occurred a few times. The chain is built from TRBV24-1 and TRBJ2-3; D is unclear. The CDR3 is 13 residues long. Trimming left V 4 bases short and J 5 bases short, with 9 bases between. Germline V CDR1 and CDR2: KGHDR, SFDVKD. The CDR3 nucleotides are TGTGCCACCAGTGACCCCGCCCGAGATACGCAGTATTTT. This encodes CATSDPARDTQYF.

In this sample, this clonotype turned up many times. The junction differs from germline at one of its ends, possibly a read error. The genes are TRBV7-8 and TRBJ2-4; tentatively, D is TRBD1 (6 bases). The germline CDR1 and CDR2 sequences are SGHVS and FQNEAQ. This CDR3 contains 15 residues. In nucleotides, the CDR3 is TGTGCCAGCAGCCTAACAGGGATGGCCAAAAACATTAAGTACTTC. Translated: CASSLTGMAKNIKYF.

The CDR3 sequence: CASSLGQGVLETQYF. The CDR3 bases are TGCGCCAGCAGCTTGGGACAGGGAGTTTTGGAGACCCAGTACTTC. The chain has TRBV5-1 and TRBJ2-5; 7 nucleotides line up with TRBD1. Trimming took 0 bases from V and 5 from J; bases not matched to a gene: 7. The CDR3 totals 15 residues. The germline V gene encodes CDR1 SGHRS and CDR2 YFSETQ.

In its sample, this clonotype was seen many times. The chain recombines TRBV18 with TRBJ1-1, with 8 bases lining up with TRBD1. V trimming: 5 bases; J trimming: 4 bases; junction bases outside the gene matches: 3. There are 13 residues in the CDR3. Germline values: CDR1 KGHSH, CDR2 LQKENI. CDR3 coding DNA: TGTGCCAGCTCAGCTGACAGGGGCACTGAAGCTTTCTTT. Protein product: CASSADRGTEAFF.

The chain uses TRBV27 and TRBJ1-3; D is possibly TRBD1 (6 bases). V was pared by 7 bases and J by 0 bases, with 19 bases between. Germline CDR1 MNHEY, CDR2 SMNVEV (reference sequence). The CDR3 totals 17 residues. CDR3 coding DNA: TGTGCCAGCACTAAGGGGGACCCCCGCTTCTCTGGAAACACCATATATTTT. Its translation: CASTKGDPRFSGNTIYF.

This clonotype was counted at least ten times. The chain couples TRBV25-1 to TRBJ2-4; the D is unclear. Germline CDR1 reads MGHDK; CDR2 reads SYGVNS. The V and J ends lost 7 bases and 8 bases respectively, with 24 bases between them. This CDR3 has 16 amino acids. The CDR3 sequence is CASNSSNLGIRDIQYF. As DNA, the CDR3 is TGTGCCAGCAATTCCAGTAATCTGGGGATTCGGGACATTCAGTACTTC.

This clonotype was seen only a few times. A much larger clone is a single base away; this may be a read error. V gene TRBV9 combines with J gene TRBJ2-7, with 8 bases lining up with TRBD2. With V trimmed by 4 bases and J by 0 bases, 6 bases remained unmatched. Looked up from germline, CDR1 is SGDLS and CDR2 is YYNGEE. The CDR3 length is 15 residues. Here the CDR3 DNA reads TGTGCCAGCAGCAACGCCACTAGCGGCTCCTACGAGCAGTACTTC. Translated: CASSNATSGSYEQYF.

The chain couples TRBV20-1 to TRBJ2-7, with TRBD2 matching 10 bases. The V gene's germline CDR1 is DFQATT and CDR2 SNEGSKA (reference sequence). This CDR3 comprises 15 residues. Losses at the gene ends were 0 bases for V and 4 bases for J; bases not matched to a gene: 6. The CDR3 here is CSAREGAGGGYEQYF. CDR3 coding DNA: TGCAGTGCTAGAGAGGGAGCGGGAGGGGGTTACGAGCAGTACTTC.

In this sample, this clonotype turned up a few times. The junction differs from germline at one of its ends, possibly a read error. The chain has TRBV7-7 and TRBJ2-5, with D perhaps given as TRBD1 or TRBD2 (5 bases each). Germline loops: CDR1 SSHAT, CDR2 FNYEAQ (reference sequence). This CDR3 spans 15 amino acids. This CDR3 reads CASSSLSRGQGTQYF. The CDR3 nucleotides are TGTGCTAGCAGCTCCCTCTCGAGGGGCCAAGGGACCCAGTACTTC.

This clonotype came up many times. Here the CDR3 reads CASSLSAGADQPQHF. The DNA for the CDR3 is TGTGCCAGCAGTTTATCTGCAGGGGCCGATCAGCCCCAGCATTTT. This sequence joins TRBV12-3 or TRBV12-4 and TRBJ1-5; D is possibly TRBD1 (6 bases). The ends were cut back, 2 bases at V and 5 bases at J, with 13 bases in the middle. The CDR3 is 15 residues long.

CDR3 amino acids: CASSVGAHSGNTIYF. The CDR3 nucleotides are TGTGCCAGCAGCGTAGGGGCGCACTCTGGAAACACCATATATTTT. The chain links TRBV9 to TRBJ1-3, with D unresolved. V gave up 0 bases and J gave up 0 bases, with 7 bases separating them. The CDR3 spans 15 residues. The germline V gene encodes CDR1 SGDLS and CDR2 YYNGEE. Full variable domain (rest looked up from reference TRBV9 and TRBJ1-3): DSGVTQTPKHLITATGQRVTLRCSPRSGDLSVYWYQQSLDQGLQFLIQYYNGEERAKGNILERFSAQQFPDLHSELNLSSLELGDSALYFCASSVGAHSGNTIYFGEGSWLTVV.